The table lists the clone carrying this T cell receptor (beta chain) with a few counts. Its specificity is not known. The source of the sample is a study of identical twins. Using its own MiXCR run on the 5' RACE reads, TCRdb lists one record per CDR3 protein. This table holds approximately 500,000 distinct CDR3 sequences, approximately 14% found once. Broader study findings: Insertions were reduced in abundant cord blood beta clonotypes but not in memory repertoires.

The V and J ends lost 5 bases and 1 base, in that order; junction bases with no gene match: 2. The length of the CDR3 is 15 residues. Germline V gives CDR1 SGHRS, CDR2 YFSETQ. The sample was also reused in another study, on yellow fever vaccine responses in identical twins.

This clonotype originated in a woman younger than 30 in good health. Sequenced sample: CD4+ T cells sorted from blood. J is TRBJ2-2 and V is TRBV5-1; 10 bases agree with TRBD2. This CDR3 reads CASRRLAGNTGELFF. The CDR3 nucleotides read TGCGCCAGCAGGAGACTAGCGGGGAACACCGGGGAGCTGTTTTTT.